This T cell receptor (beta chain) was sequenced in a study of T cells in Graves' hyperthyroidism and ophthalmopathy. The source material, RNA transcripts, was used to amplify TCR beta CDR3 regions. The TCR CDR3 first-round RT-PCR relied on the HTBI primer set. Each CDR3 protein is one row after TCRdb ran MiXCR on the multiplex PCR reads. The table lists about 640,000 distinct CDR3 sequences, more than 20% of them singletons. The material sequenced was blood. The sequence was obtained from a man aged 25-45 years with Graves' ophthalmopathy.

The DNA for the CDR3 is TGTGCCAGCAGTCCCCTGGACCCTTACAATGAGCAGTTCTTC. Its protein is CASSPLDPYNEQFF. V usage is TRBV28 and J usage is TRBJ2-1; D is ambiguous. The V gene's germline CDR1 is MDHEN and CDR2 SYDVKM. The CDR3 is 14 amino acids. V was shortened by 5 bases and J by 4 bases, with 12 bases between the two germline ends. Full variable domain (rest looked up from reference TRBV28 and TRBJ2-1): DVKVTQSSRYLVKRTGEKVFLECVQDMDHENMFWYRQDPGLGLRLIYFSYDVKMKEKGDIPEGYSVSREKKERFSLILESASTNQTSMYLCASSPLDPYNEQFFGPGTRLTVL.